This T cell receptor (beta chain) comes out of a study of spatial heterogeneity in lung cancer (dated by TCRdb to 2018 to 2020). In terms of the full investigation: More beta-chain than alpha-chain transcripts were consistently detected, likely reflecting higher beta-chain transcript abundance. In the raw uncorrected reads, each unique combination of TCR and UMI appeared more than ten times on average. At surgery, both alpha and beta chains were TCR-sequenced in approximately 210 tumor regions, roughly 64 matched nontumor lung samples and over 50 PBMC samples. In tumor regions, TCR transcript counts showed a strong correlation with a T cell transcriptional module score from matched bulk RNA-seq. The study quantitatively compared TCR alpha and beta repertoires across multiple tumor regions, matched nontumor lung and blood in non-small cell lung cancer. Nonsynonymous mutation counts, determined by whole-exome sequencing of tumor tissue, were related to TCR repertoire features. General conclusions and limits of the study: TCR-seq was estimated to cover only approximately 6.3% of tumor T cells for alpha chains and around 12% for beta chains. Counts of ubiquitous and regional expanded TCRs were found to correlate with counts of ubiquitous and regional nonsynonymous mutations, respectively. The tumor nonsynonymous mutation count correlated with the number of expanded alpha and beta TCRs within the tumor. Additional single-cell paired TCR alpha and beta sequencing was considered necessary to confirm, at a functional level, the hypothesis that regional TCRs recognize regional mutations.

Inclusive of the bounding cysteine and phenylalanine, the CDR3 is 15 residues long. Here the CDR3 DNA is all that survives: 45 bases in frame from base 1. V lost 4 bases and J lost 4 bases, and the count of bases not matched to a germline gene is 10. As encoded in the germline V gene, CDR1 is SGHRS while CDR2 is YFSETQ. This clonotype was seen repeatedly, ten times or more. Its binding antigen is unknown. Base quality data are lacking; no much larger clone is found one base away. The library was made by 5' RACE. This sample was sequenced with a NextSeq 500. In the TCR library protocol, a unique molecular identifier was attached to each TCR cDNA molecule so that PCR and sequencing errors could be corrected. The study's own analysis went as follows. TCR identification, UMI-based error correction and CDR3 extraction were all carried out with Decombinator tools. Expanded TCRs were defined as those above a frequency of 2 per 1,000, corresponding to the top 1% of the tumor frequency distribution. Expanded tumor TCRs were classed as regional if statistically deemed absent (corrected P<0.05) from at least one tumor region, otherwise ubiquitous. Renyi diversity was computed with the R vegan package after each repertoire had been subsampled 100 times to 5,000 TCRs. CDR3 similarity networks were constructed using string-kernel similarity of amino acid triplets, with links drawn between CDR3s whose pairwise similarity was above 0.82. TCRdb redid the processing of the public reads, applying fastp at Q25 and MiXCR, and retained in-frame beta chains. Entries are consolidated by CDR3 protein sequence, retaining the most common genes and DNA. TCRdb assigned the V and J calls; the authors' analysis was not used. The sample table lists fewer than 20,000 distinct CDR3 sequences, around 6.5% of them with a count of one. 3.7% of the sample lies in the top ten.

What the time point label conveys for this sample: sample taken at primary tumor resection. Samples were obtained from approximately 77 patients with early-stage, untreated non-small cell lung cancer from the lung TRACERx cohort. Without any cell sorting, TCR sequencing was performed on whole RNA extracted either from tumor and nontumor lung tissue or from cryopreserved PBMC samples. Only patients for whom sufficient RNA was available from at least two tumor regions were selected for TCR sequencing. Before being selected, tumor and adjacent nontumor lung specimens were reviewed by a lung pathologist.

The sample consisted of lung tumor tissue, taken at surgery. The receptor was isolated from a female donor with early-stage non-small cell lung cancer. Recombination connected TRBV5-1 to TRBJ1-2; 7 middle bases align to TRBD1. The DNA sequence follows: TGCGCCAGCAGCCCGGACCCGGGACAGAGCTATGGCTACACCTTC. The encoded protein is CASSPDPGQSYGYTF.